The sequence of this T cell receptor beta chain was determined in a study of blood T cell repertoires in COVID-19. Across the whole study: Acute-phase and convalescent COVID-19 samples originated in the United States, Italy and Spain. Nucleic acid was either cDNA or gDNA, and it came from T cells, B-cell-depleted T cells, or PBMCs.

Original analysis: For nucleated cells, counts were estimated from reference gene primer amplification. Method: immunoSEQ multiplex PCR; TCRdb's copy keeps in-frame clones and lacks some. V, J and clone size reflect that table, while D and trimming were determined from the DNA. The profile shows about 170,000 clones, 80% to 90% of them singletons. This clone was counted at least ten times. Categorization into cohorts depended on clinical history that participants reported. The specimen sequenced was PBMCs or T cells enriched from blood (not recorded which). The receptor was isolated from a woman in her fifties or sixties in a cohort exposed to, infected with or recovered from COVID-19 (not recorded which).

The DNA for the CDR3 is TGTGCCACCAGAAAGACAGGCGCCTACGAGCAGTACTTC. Its protein product is CATRKTGAYEQYF. The chain carries TRBV14 and TRBJ2-7, with D maybe TRBD1 (6 bases). The CDR3 loop spans 13 amino acids. V was clipped by 10 bases and J by 2 bases, with 15 bases between them. Germline V lookup: CDR1 SGHDN, CDR2 FVKESK. The whole variable domain, filled in from reference TRBV14 and TRBJ2-7, reads EAGVTQFPSHSVIEKGQTVTLRCDPISGHDNLYWYRRVMGKEIKFLLHFVKESKQDESGMPNNRFLAERTGGTYSTLKVQPAELEDSGVYFCATRKTGAYEQYFGPGTRLTVT.